The 18 T cell receptor beta chains in this list originate from one sample, sequenced in a study of blood T cell repertoires in COVID-19. Measured with immunoSEQ multiplex PCR; TCRdb has only the in-frame clones, and not every one. The sample carries around 19,000 clones, around nine tenths recorded once. The sequenced sample was peripheral blood. Receptors originate from a human donor in a cohort sampled during active COVID-19. The donor label of this sample is uncertain.

Only a few counts were recorded for this clone. The chain is built from TRBV27 and TRBJ2-7; TRBD2 matches 7 bases. The germline gives CDR1 MNHEY, CDR2 SMNVEV (reference sequence). The CDR3 length is 14 residues. J was trimmed by 5 bases and V by 2 bases; bases with no gene match: 6. CDR3 in amino acids: CASSLRGLADEQYF. DNA of the CDR3: TGTGCCAGCAGTTTAAGAGGGCTAGCGGACGAGCAGTACTTC.

This clone was observed once. The V and J genes are TRBV7-3 and TRBJ2-5; TRBD1 matches at 9 bases. V gave up 5 bases and J gave up 5 bases; unmatched junction bases: 6. The CDR3 extends over 14 amino acids. CDR1 is SGHTA, CDR2 FQGTGA, per germline. CDR3 region: CASSPTGGRETQYF. The CDR3 nucleotides are TGTGCCAGCAGCCCTACAGGGGGCCGGGAGACCCAGTACTTC.

The chain has TRBV10-2 and TRBJ2-3, with 14 nucleotides matching TRBD2. CDR1 is WSHSY, CDR2 SAAADI, per germline. The trim removed 3 bases at V and 7 bases at J, leaving 18 bases unmatched. The CDR3 extends over 20 amino acids. The CDR3 nucleotides are TGCGCCAGCAGTGACCCAGGCGGGACTAGCGGGAGAGGGGGGGGGTATACGCAGTATTTT. Protein product: CASSDPGGTSGRGGGYTQYF.

Note on this clone: In the same sample, other DNA sequences code for this CDR3. The CDR3 loop reads CASSYPPYEQYF. As DNA, the CDR3 is TGTGCCAGCAGTTACCCTCCCTACGAGCAGTACTTC. This chain links TRBV6-2 or TRBV6-3 with TRBJ2-7; D is unclear. From germline, CDR1 is MNHEY and CDR2 SVGEGT. This CDR3 is built from 12 residues. V was pared by 2 bases and J by 2 bases, with 4 bases between.

The chain recombines TRBV10-1 with TRBJ1-1; D remains unclear. V shed 6 bases and J shed 0 bases, with 8 bases lying between them. Germline V gene sequence: CDR1 WNHNN, CDR2 SYGVQD (reference sequence). The CDR3 consists of 13 residues. The CDR3 coding sequence is TGCGCCAGCAGGTTAGAGGTGAACACTGAAGCTTTCTTT. This codes for CASRLEVNTEAFF.

This sequence joins TRBV2 and TRBJ1-2; D is uncertain. The CDR3 spans 12 residues. Trimming shortened V by 4 bases and J by 4 bases, and 7 bases separated the two germline ends. Germline CDR1 reads SNHLY; CDR2 reads FYNNEI. The CDR3 is CASSVGVYGYTF. CDR3 DNA: TGTGCCAGCAGTGTCGGGGTCTATGGCTACACCTTC.

The J gene is TRBJ2-1, the V gene TRBV5-1; 9 positions agree with TRBD1. Trimming at V came to 4 bases and at J to 7 bases, leaving 6 bases not matched to a gene. The CDR3 loop spans 14 amino acids. Germline CDR1 reads SGHRS; CDR2 reads YFSETQ. The CDR3 spells CASSQIGTGNEQFF. The CDR3 DNA follows: TGCGCCAGCAGCCAAATCGGGACAGGGAATGAGCAGTTCTTC.

The chain couples TRBV5-5 to TRBJ2-6, with unresolved D. V was pared by 3 bases and J by 1 base, with 8 bases between. Germline V gene sequence: CDR1 SGHKS, CDR2 YYEKEE (reference sequence). The CDR3 runs to 15 residues. DNA for the CDR3: TGTGCCAGCAGCTCCGAGTCGTCTGGGGCCAACGTCCTGACTTTC. Encoded protein: CASSSESSGANVLTF. Full variable domain (outside the CDR3, taken from reference TRBV5-5 and TRBJ2-6): DAGVTQSPTHLIKTRGQQVTLRCSPISGHKSVSWYQQVLGQGPQFIFQYYEKEERGRGNFPDRFSARQFPNYSSELNVNALLLGDSALYLCASSSESSGANVLTFGAGSRLTVL.

The chain links TRBV10-3 to TRBJ2-1, with D perhaps TRBD1 (7 bases). The CDR3 is 16 residues long. In germline, CDR1 is ENHRY, CDR2 SYGVKD. V was trimmed by 6 bases and J by 4 bases, leaving 19 bases between them. The CDR3 DNA reads TGTGCCATCAGAAAACAGGGGACTGGCCTTTACAATGAGCAGTTCTTC. Translation: CAIRKQGTGLYNEQFF.

This chain links TRBV19 with TRBJ1-5, with D perhaps TRBD1 (6 bases). The CDR3 extends over 18 amino acids. The V end lost 0 bases, the J end lost 0 bases, and 15 bases lay between the germline ends. CDR1 LNHDA and CDR2 SQIVND come from the germline V gene (reference sequence). The CDR3 region is CASSIDTGGQISNQPQHF. Written as DNA, the CDR3 is TGTGCCAGTAGTATAGACACGGGAGGACAGATTAGCAATCAGCCCCAGCATTTT. The whole variable domain, remainder taken from reference TRBV19 and TRBJ1-5, is DGGITQSPKYLFRKEGQNVTLSCEQNLNHDAMYWYRQDPGQGLRLIYYSQIVNDFQKGDIAEGYSVSREKKESFPLTVTSAQKNPTAFYLCASSIDTGGQISNQPQHFGDGTRLSIL.

This chain links TRBV6-5 with TRBJ1-1; tentative D call: TRBD1 (5 bases). The CDR3 is 13 amino acids. V shed 2 bases and J shed 6 bases, with 10 bases lying between them. Germline CDR1 reads MNHEY; CDR2 reads SVGAGI. The CDR3 spells CASSYRQGSEAFF. In DNA, the CDR3 is TGTGCCAGCAGTTACCGTCAGGGCTCTGAAGCTTTCTTT.

The rearrangement joins TRBV7-8 to TRBJ2-7; TRBD1 matches at 7 bases. The J segment lost 7 bases and the V segment lost 5 bases, leaving 11 bases of the junction unmatched. Germline CDR1 SGHVS, CDR2 FQNEAQ. This CDR3 spans 14 amino acids. CDR3 nucleotide sequence: TGTGCCAGCAGCCCGGGGACAGCTTCTACGGAGCAGTACTTC. It codes for CASSPGTASTEQYF.

This clone was detected only once. The V call is TRBV7-6, the J call TRBJ2-1, with TRBD2 matching 9 bases. From germline, CDR1 is SGHVS and CDR2 FNYEAQ. V shed 1 base and J 0 bases; nucleotides not matched to a gene: 4. The CDR3 runs 17 residues. The CDR3 here is CASSLGLAGSSYNEQFF. The CDR3 bases are TGTGCCAGCAGCTTAGGGCTAGCGGGAAGCTCCTACAATGAGCAGTTCTTC.

The gene calls are TRBV28 and TRBJ2-1; TRBD1 matches at 7 bases. With V trimmed by 6 bases and J by 7 bases, 9 bases remained unmatched. This CDR3 contains 14 residues. Per germline, CDR1 MDHEN and CDR2 SYDVKM. CDR3 loop: CASRGDSYSNEQFF. The CDR3 coding sequence is TGTGCCAGCAGGGGGGACAGTTATTCTAATGAGCAGTTCTTC.

The chain recombines TRBV19 with TRBJ2-1; 12 bases are shared with TRBD2. This CDR3 contains 17 residues. Germline V gene sequence: CDR1 LNHDA, CDR2 SQIVND (reference sequence). Losses at the gene ends were 1 base for V and 10 bases for J; bases not matched to a gene: 11. CDR3 in DNA: TGTGCCAGTAGTATAGCTGCGACTAGCGGGAGACTGACCGAGCAGTTCTTC. The encoded protein is CASSIAATSGRLTEQFF.

The rearrangement links TRBV5-1 to TRBJ1-1; 8 nucleotides match TRBD1. The V gene's germline CDR1 is SGHRS and CDR2 YFSETQ. V trimming: 1 base; J trimming: 4 bases; junction bases outside the gene matches: 3. This CDR3 is 14 amino acids long. Written as DNA, the CDR3 is TGCGCCAGCAGCTTGAACGGACAGGGCACTGAAGCTTTCTTT. It codes for CASSLNGQGTEAFF.

This clone has only a few counts. This rearrangement joins TRBV3-1 (or the pseudogene TRBV3-2) to TRBJ1-2; 7 bases fit TRBD1. This CDR3 is built from 14 residues. Germline V gene sequence: CDR1 LGHDT, CDR2 YNNKEL (reference sequence). V lost 2 bases and J lost 7; bases outside the gene matches: 7. Here the CDR3 reads CASSQPDRVAGYTF. CDR3 bases: TGTGCCAGCAGCCAACCCGACAGGGTGGCTGGCTACACCTTC.

The J gene is TRBJ2-1, the V gene TRBV2, with D uncertain. This CDR3 has 13 residues. Trimming cost V 6 bases and J 9 bases, with 15 bases left between them. Germline CDR1 and CDR2: SNHLY and FYNNEI. The CDR3 here is CASRVEIFGEQFF. The CDR3 DNA sequence: TGTGCCAGCAGGGTGGAGATTTTCGGTGAGCAGTTCTTC.